Presented here are 21 T cell receptor beta chains from one specimen sequenced in a study of blood T cell repertoires in COVID-19. Libraries were prepared by immunoSEQ multiplex PCR; TCRdb keeps only in-frame clonotypes and omits some of them. The sample lists about 130,000 clones; around 85% were seen once. The sample comprised peripheral blood. The receptors originated from a human donor in a cohort sampled during active COVID-19.

This chain connects TRBV3-1 (or the pseudogene TRBV3-2) to TRBJ2-5; tentative D call: TRBD1 (5 bases). The CDR3 is 15 residues long. V lost 0 bases and J 0 bases, leaving 8 bases between the germline ends. Germline V gives CDR1 LGHDT, CDR2 YNNKEL (reference sequence). The CDR3 bases are TGTGCCAGCAGCCAAGATTCGACAGACCAAGAGACCCAGTACTTC. It yields the protein CASSQDSTDQETQYF.

This sequence joins TRBV27 and TRBJ1-4, with D maybe TRBD1 (5 bases). V lost 2 bases and J 3 bases, leaving 10 bases between the germline ends. There are 15 residues in the CDR3. The germline CDR1 and CDR2 sequences are MNHEY and SMNVEV (reference sequence). CDR3 in amino acids: CASSLKTAPNEKLFF. In DNA form, the CDR3 reads TGTGCCAGCAGTTTAAAGACAGCCCCTAATGAAAAACTGTTTTTT.

In regard to this clone: Other DNA sequences from this sample encode an identical CDR3 as well. The genes are TRBV5-1 and TRBJ2-3; TRBD2 aligns across 10 bases. This CDR3 region has 15 residues. Germline values: CDR1 SGHRS, CDR2 YFSETQ. With 3 bases clipped from V and 1 base from J, the junction kept 2 bases outside the gene matches. This chain's CDR3 is CASSSSGGGTDTQYF. Here the CDR3 DNA reads TGCGCCAGCAGCTCCAGCGGGGGGGGCACAGATACGCAGTATTTT.

The gene calls are TRBV7-8 and TRBJ1-1; 8 nucleotides agree with TRBD1. The CDR3 sequence is 16 residues long. CDR1 and CDR2 (germline): SGHVS, FQNEAQ. Trimming cost V 4 bases and J 0 bases; bases outside gene matches: 7. CDR3 protein: CASSSGTGALNTEAFF. The CDR3 region has the DNA TGTGCCAGCAGCTCAGGGACAGGAGCCTTGAACACTGAAGCTTTCTTT.

V gene TRBV4-3 combines with J gene TRBJ2-3; TRBD1 might be the D (6 bases). Trimming left V 1 base short and J 1 base short, with 15 bases between. The CDR3 is made up of 17 amino acids. Germline V CDR1 and CDR2: LGHNA, YSLEER. The CDR3 sequence: CASSQGKGERGTDTQYF. In nucleotides, the CDR3 is TGCGCCAGCAGCCAAGGGAAGGGGGAGAGGGGCACAGATACGCAGTATTTT.

This rearrangement joins TRBV7-2 to TRBJ2-1; D unresolved. This CDR3 has 12 residues. Germline assignment: CDR1 SGHTA and CDR2 FQGNSA. V lost 1 base and J 9 bases, leaving 7 bases between the germline ends. This CDR3 reads CASSLVPVEQFF. The DNA of the CDR3 is TGTGCCAGCAGCTTAGTCCCGGTTGAGCAGTTCTTC.

The chain uses TRBV4-1 and TRBJ2-1; unclear D gene. The V end was cut by 4 bases, the J end by 2 bases, with 6 bases between. This CDR3 is 13 amino acids long. CDR1 MGHRA and CDR2 YSYEKL come from the germline V gene. CDR3 residues: CASSPLTYNEQFF. The CDR3 DNA reads TGCGCCAGCAGCCCCCTAACCTACAATGAGCAGTTCTTC.

This clone occurred once. The chain recombines TRBV4-3 with TRBJ2-2; possible D gene TRBD2, 5 bases. The CDR3 is made up of 15 amino acids. Trimming cost V 2 bases and J 0 bases, with 7 bases left between them. The V gene's germline CDR1 is LGHNA and CDR2 YSLEER. CDR3 amino acids: CASSQMGANTGELFF. The DNA for the CDR3 is TGCGCCAGCAGCCAAATGGGAGCGAACACCGGGGAGCTGTTTTTT.

V usage is TRBV27 and J usage is TRBJ2-7; 9 nucleotides line up with TRBD1. V shed 0 bases and J 2 bases; nucleotides not matched to a gene: 2. This CDR3 contains 15 residues. Germline-derived CDR1 and CDR2 are MNHEY and SMNVEV (reference sequence). CDR3 in DNA: TGTGCCAGCAGTTTATCGGGGACAGGGACCTACGAGCAGTACTTC. As protein: CASSLSGTGTYEQYF.

V is TRBV4-3 and J is TRBJ2-3, with 11 bases identical to TRBD2. The CDR3 length is 19 residues. The ends lost 2 bases at V and 0 bases at J; junction bases unmatched: 10. Germline V gene lookup returns CDR1 LGHNA and CDR2 YSLEER. This chain's CDR3 is CASSQSGLAGSSSTDTQYF. The CDR3 DNA follows: TGCGCCAGCAGCCAATCCGGACTAGCGGGCAGCTCTAGCACAGATACGCAGTATTTT.

The gene calls are TRBV18 and TRBJ2-5, with D tentatively TRBD1 (6 bases). The CDR3 sequence is 13 residues long. Trimming left V 4 bases short and J 6 bases short, with 12 bases between. Germline CDR1 reads KGHSH; CDR2 reads LQKENI. The CDR3 protein is CASSLDRSKTQYF. The CDR3 DNA reads as TGTGCCAGCTCACTCGACAGGTCTAAGACCCAGTACTTC.

V gene TRBV4-1 combines with J gene TRBJ2-5, with D perhaps TRBD2 (6 bases). Between the trimmed V and J ends, which lost 4 bases and 1 base, there was a span of 19 bases. The CDR3 consists of 17 residues. Germline values: CDR1 MGHRA, CDR2 YSYEKL. Here the CDR3 DNA reads TGCGCCAGCAGCCGGTCCGGGAGCCAGGGTGCCCAAGAGACCCAGTACTTC. As protein: CASSRSGSQGAQETQYF.

The genes are TRBV7-2 and TRBJ1-2; D possibly corresponds to TRBD1 (5 bases). CDR3 length equals 15 residues. Germline V gene sequence: CDR1 SGHTA, CDR2 FQGNSA. The V end was cut by 5 bases, the J end by 3 bases, with 16 bases between. The CDR3 region has the DNA TGTGCCAGCAGCCCCAGCGGGGGGGAATACTATGGCTACACCTTC. It translates to CASSPSGGEYYGYTF.

The chain recombines TRBV6-2 or TRBV6-3 with TRBJ1-1; D possibly corresponds to TRBD1 (5 bases). Per germline, CDR1 MNHEY and CDR2 SVGEGT. The CDR3 totals 14 residues. V was cut by 4 bases and J by 5 bases, with 14 bases left in between. The CDR3 reads CASSFGGIFTEAFF. Here the CDR3 DNA reads TGTGCCAGCAGTTTCGGGGGGATCTTTACTGAAGCTTTCTTT.

This chain uses TRBV19 with TRBJ1-1; D remains ambiguous. The germline CDR1 and CDR2 sequences are LNHDA and SQIVND (reference sequence). There are 14 residues in the CDR3. Trimming shortened V by 3 bases and J by 7 bases, and 15 bases separated the two germline ends. Here the CDR3 DNA reads TGTGCCAGTAGTATCGGTGCAGGTAGGAATGAAGCTTTCTTT. Its protein product is CASSIGAGRNEAFF.

V is TRBV19 and J is TRBJ1-1; D remains ambiguous. V was trimmed by 6 bases and J by 6 bases, leaving 17 bases between them. Germline loops: CDR1 LNHDA, CDR2 SQIVND (reference sequence). This CDR3 spans 14 amino acids. CDR3 sequence: CASRAPGSVSEAFF. CDR3 sequence (DNA): TGTGCCAGTAGAGCCCCCGGTAGTGTATCTGAAGCTTTCTTT.

The rearrangement links TRBV7-3 to TRBJ2-1; the D gene is possibly TRBD1 (5 bases). Trimming took off 4 bases at V and 4 bases at J, with 11 bases between the two ends. The CDR3 is 14 residues long. Germline assignment: CDR1 SGHTA and CDR2 FQGTGA. The CDR3 DNA reads TGTGCCAGCAGCTCAGGGTTTGGATACAATGAGCAGTTCTTC. It codes for CASSSGFGYNEQFF.

The chain combines TRBV27 with TRBJ1-3, with D possibly being TRBD1 (5 bases). Trimming left V 6 bases short and J 9 bases short, with 12 bases between. Germline CDR1 is MNHEY and CDR2 is SMNVEV (reference sequence). There are 12 residues in the CDR3. The CDR3 DNA is TGTGCCAGCAGCCCGGGGGGGGGCACCATATATTTT. Protein product: CASSPGGGTIYF.

This clone showed up just once. J is TRBJ2-1 and V is TRBV30, with TRBD2 matching 8 bases. Germline values: CDR1 GTSNPN, CDR2 SVGIG (reference sequence). Trimming removed 7 bases from V and 9 bases from J; junction bases left unmatched: 11. This CDR3 is 13 amino acids long. CDR3 sequence (DNA): TGTGCCTACCTCAAGCGGGAGTTCTCTGAGCAGTTCTTC. As protein: CAYLKREFSEQFF.

The chain links TRBV12-5 to TRBJ1-3, with 7 nucleotides matching TRBD1. The CDR3 length is 15 residues. The trim removed 2 bases at V and 0 bases at J, leaving 1 base unmatched. Germline CDR1 reads LGHNT; CDR2 reads FRNRAP. The CDR3 is CASGLSGGSGNTIYF. The CDR3 bases are TGTGCTAGTGGTTTGTCAGGGGGCTCTGGAAACACCATATATTTT.

The J gene is TRBJ1-1, the V gene TRBV5-6; D is possibly TRBD1 (6 bases). This CDR3 region has 15 residues. Deletions cut 0 bases from V and 1 base from J, with 10 bases between. Germline-derived CDR1 and CDR2 are SGHDT and YYEEEE. The CDR3 nucleotides read TGTGCCAGCAGCTTGGGCGACAGGAGGAACACTGAAGCTTTCTTT. Its protein product is CASSLGDRRNTEAFF.